One and the same sample provided the 24 T cell receptor beta chains below, sequenced in a study of blood T cell repertoires in COVID-19. Sequenced by immunoSEQ multiplex PCR; TCRdb stores in-frame clones only, minus some. The data show around 100,000 clones, 69% seen once. The material sequenced was peripheral blood. Every receptor here comes from an elderly man with acute or convalescent COVID-19.

The rearrangement links TRBV29-1 to TRBJ2-3; tentative D call: TRBD2 (6 bases). The ends were cut back, 8 bases at V and 1 base at J, with 19 bases in the middle. In germline, CDR1 is SQVTM, CDR2 ANQGSEA. There are 15 residues in the CDR3. The CDR3 region is CSSNLRASGTDTQYF. CDR3 bases: TGCAGCTCAAATCTCCGTGCTAGCGGCACAGATACGCAGTATTTT.

J is TRBJ2-7 and V is TRBV9, with TRBD2 matching over 8 bases. Germline CDR1 SGDLS, CDR2 YYNGEE. The trim removed 0 bases at V and 3 bases at J, leaving 5 bases unmatched. This CDR3 comprises 15 residues. Here the CDR3 reads CASSVVDSGVYEQYF. The DNA of the CDR3 is TGTGCCAGCAGCGTAGTAGATAGCGGGGTCTACGAGCAGTACTTC.

V usage is TRBV7-3 and J usage is TRBJ2-6; D may be TRBD2 (5 bases). Trimming cost V 5 bases and J 0 bases, with 17 bases left between them. The CDR3 is 18 residues long. The germline gives CDR1 SGHTA, CDR2 FQGTGA. Here the CDR3 DNA reads TGTGCCAGCAGCGAAGGACGGAGGCCGACCTCTGGGGCCAACGTCCTGACTTTC. Translation: CASSEGRRPTSGANVLTF. Filled out from reference TRBV7-3 and TRBJ2-6, the complete variable domain reads GAGVSQTPSNKVTEKGKYVELRCDPISGHTALYWYRQSLGQGPEFLIYFQGTGAADDSGLPNDRFFAVRPEGSVSTLKIQRTERGDSAVYLCASSEGRRPTSGANVLTFGAGSRLTVL.

The chain employs TRBV30 and TRBJ1-2; no firm D call. Germline CDR1 GTSNPN, CDR2 SVGIG (reference sequence). The CDR3 runs to 12 residues. V dropped 3 bases and J dropped 4 bases, with 9 bases sitting between them. In DNA form, the CDR3 reads TGTGCCTGGAGGCCCCTAGCCTATGGCTACACCTTC. As protein: CAWRPLAYGYTF.

The V call is TRBV5-4, the J call TRBJ2-2; 8 bases are shared with TRBD2. V trimming: 1 base; J trimming: 6 bases; junction bases outside the gene matches: 5. The CDR3 is 15 amino acids. Per germline, CDR1 SGHNT and CDR2 YYREEE (reference sequence). In DNA, the CDR3 is TGTGCCAGCAGCTTGAGCGGGAGAGGGTCCGGGGAGCTGTTTTTT. Residues: CASSLSGRGSGELFF.

The chain has TRBV27 and TRBJ2-7; possible D gene TRBD1, 5 bases. Trimming shortened V by 1 base and J by 2 bases, and 9 bases separated the two germline ends. CDR3 length equals 14 residues. The V gene's germline CDR1 is MNHEY and CDR2 SMNVEV (reference sequence). CDR3 in amino acids: CASSLLSGPYEQYF. The CDR3 DNA reads as TGTGCCAGCAGTTTATTGTCAGGGCCCTACGAGCAGTACTTC.

This chain joins TRBV7-6 and TRBJ2-7; 9 bases are shared with TRBD2. Germline V gives CDR1 SGHVS, CDR2 FNYEAQ. J gave up 6 bases and V 4 bases, and 7 bases lay outside the gene matches. The CDR3 is 14 amino acids. The CDR3 protein is CASSSRLAEGEQYF. CDR3 sequence (DNA): TGTGCCAGCAGCTCCCGACTAGCGGAGGGCGAGCAGTACTTC. Combining the CDR3 with reference TRBV7-6 and TRBJ2-7 gives the whole variable domain GAGVSQSPRYKVTKRGQDVALRCDPISGHVSLYWYRQALGQGPEFLTYFNYEAQQDKSGLPNDRFSAERPEGSISTLTIQRTEQRDSAMYRCASSSRLAEGEQYFGPGTRLTVT.

This chain uses TRBV18 with TRBJ1-5; 7 bases align to TRBD1. The V and J ends lost 4 bases and 11 bases, in that order; junction bases with no gene match: 17. This CDR3 contains 16 residues. Germline V gene lookup returns CDR1 KGHSH and CDR2 LQKENI. In nucleotides, the CDR3 is TGTGCCAGCTCACTGGGGACCGGGACAGCAACGAGGACCCAGCATTTT. This gives the protein CASSLGTGTATRTQHF.

This clone was observed a handful of times. V is TRBV18 and J is TRBJ2-7; D may be TRBD2 (5 bases). The V end was cut by 2 bases, the J end by 7 bases, with 12 bases between. Germline V CDR1 and CDR2: KGHSH, LQKENI. The CDR3 has 13 residues. In nucleotides, the CDR3 is TGTGCCAGCTCACCAGGAGGTCTAGGTGAGCAGTACTTC. Protein product: CASSPGGLGEQYF.

The chain employs TRBV28 and TRBJ1-4; D gene ambiguous. The V end was cut by 8 bases, the J end by 6 bases, with 13 bases between. CDR3 length: 13 residues. Germline V lookup: CDR1 MDHEN, CDR2 SYDVKM. This chain's CDR3 is CASVGWSDEKLFF. The CDR3 region has the DNA TGTGCCAGCGTTGGGTGGAGCGATGAAAAACTGTTTTTT.

V usage is TRBV3-1 (or the pseudogene TRBV3-2) and J usage is TRBJ2-5; TRBD2 agrees at 8 bases. Per the germline V gene, CDR1 is LGHDT and CDR2 is YNNKEL (reference sequence). There are 14 residues in the CDR3. The V and J ends lost 4 bases and 5 bases, in that order; junction bases with no gene match: 6. The CDR3 DNA reads TGTGCCAGCAGCCCAGGCGGGGGGAGGGAGACCCAGTACTTC. Translated: CASSPGGGRETQYF.

This chain links TRBV7-9 with TRBJ2-5, with D unresolved. The CDR3 extends over 11 amino acids. Trimming pared 4 bases from V and 3 bases from J, leaving 3 bases between. Germline V gene sequence: CDR1 SEHNR, CDR2 FQNEAQ (reference sequence). The CDR3 loop is CASSSEETQYF. The CDR3 DNA reads as TGTGCCAGCAGCTCCGAAGAGACCCAGTACTTC.

The V call is TRBV7-9, the J call TRBJ2-1; TRBD1 might be the D (5 bases). V was clipped by 0 bases and J by 4 bases, with 13 bases between them. Germline values: CDR1 SEHNR, CDR2 FQNEAQ (reference sequence). CDR3 length: 16 residues. The CDR3 region is CASSLALGQGYNEQFF. In DNA, the CDR3 is TGTGCCAGCAGCTTAGCGCTAGGGCAGGGATACAATGAGCAGTTCTTC.

The J gene is TRBJ2-7, the V gene TRBV11-3, with 7 bases matching TRBD2. The CDR3 consists of 14 residues. The germline V gene has CDR1 SGHNT and CDR2 YENEEA. V lost 2 bases, J lost 6 bases, and 7 bases stayed unmatched. CDR3 region: CASSLRSGKSEQYF. Here the CDR3 DNA reads TGTGCCAGCAGCTTAAGGAGCGGGAAGAGCGAGCAGTACTTC. The variable domain in full, completed from reference TRBV11-3 and TRBJ2-7, reads EAGVVQSPRYKIIEKKQPVAFWCNPISGHNTLYWYLQNLGQGPELLIRYENEEAVDDSQLPKDRFSAERLKGVDSTLKIQPAELGDSAVYLCASSLRSGKSEQYFGPGTRLTVT.

The chain joins TRBV5-4 to TRBJ1-5; a weak D match, TRBD1 (5 bases). CDR3 length equals 14 residues. V was shortened by 4 bases and J by 2 bases, with 10 bases between the two germline ends. Germline assignment: CDR1 SGHNT and CDR2 YYREEE (reference sequence). The CDR3 loop is CASSLSGGNQPQHF. The CDR3 DNA sequence: TGTGCCAGCAGCCTGTCGGGGGGCAATCAGCCCCAGCATTTT.

The DNA for the CDR3 is TGCGCCAGCAGCCAACCGGGACAGGGAGCGTATGGCTACACCTTC. Its protein is CASSQPGQGAYGYTF. The chain is built from TRBV4-1 and TRBJ1-2; 9 bases align to TRBD1. V shed 2 bases, J shed 5 bases, and the junction held 6 bases outside the gene matches. The V gene's germline CDR1 is MGHRA and CDR2 YSYEKL. This CDR3 has 15 residues.

The chain couples TRBV9 to TRBJ2-5, with 8 bases matching TRBD1. Per germline, CDR1 SGDLS and CDR2 YYNGEE. CDR3 size: 15 residues. V dropped 4 bases and J dropped 1; count of bases not matched to a gene: 6. The CDR3 coding sequence is TGTGCCAGCAGCCCCGACAGGGGACCCCAAGAGACCCAGTACTTC. This codes for CASSPDRGPQETQYF.

The chain couples TRBV3-1 (or the pseudogene TRBV3-2) to TRBJ2-5; 9 bases fit TRBD2. V lost 4 bases to trimming and J lost 5 bases; unmatched junction nucleotides: 11. The CDR3 consists of 16 residues. Germline loops: CDR1 LGHDT, CDR2 YNNKEL (reference sequence). CDR3 coding DNA: TGTGCCAGCAGCCCTTTAGCGGGAGCCATCGATGAGACCCAGTACTTC. Its translation is CASSPLAGAIDETQYF.

This rearrangement joins TRBV6-2 or TRBV6-3 to TRBJ2-3; 12 nucleotides match TRBD2. Germline CDR1 is MNHEY and CDR2 is SVGEGT. V lost 2 bases to trimming and J lost 2 bases; unmatched junction nucleotides: 8. The CDR3 length is 18 residues. DNA of the CDR3: TGTGCCAGCAGTTACCGAACTAGCGGGAGGTTCACCACAGATACGCAGTATTTT. Amino acid sequence: CASSYRTSGRFTTDTQYF.

The chain has TRBV27 and TRBJ2-7, with a weak D call TRBD1 (5 bases). This CDR3 is 13 amino acids long. The V gene's germline CDR1 is MNHEY and CDR2 SMNVEV (reference sequence). Trimming pared 8 bases from V and 2 bases from J, leaving 13 bases between. Here the CDR3 reads CASRADSTYEQYF. The CDR3 DNA reads TGTGCCAGCCGGGCAGACAGCACCTACGAGCAGTACTTC.

The chain combines TRBV10-3 with TRBJ2-7, with D perhaps TRBD2 (6 bases). V was trimmed by 5 bases and J by 1 base, leaving 12 bases between them. The CDR3 totals 14 residues. The germline V gene encodes CDR1 ENHRY and CDR2 SYGVKD. CDR3 nucleotide sequence: TGTGCCATCAGTAGGGACTTCGATTCCTACGAGCAGTACTTC. Residues: CAISRDFDSYEQYF.

This clone was seen more than once but under ten times. The DNA of the CDR3 is TGTGCCAGCTCACCGAGTTCTCAGCCCCAGCATTTT. It encodes CASSPSSQPQHF. The V gene is TRBV18, the J gene TRBJ1-5; D remains unclear. The CDR3 spans 12 residues. Between the trimmed V and J ends, which lost 3 bases and 6 bases, there was a span of 6 bases. Germline values: CDR1 KGHSH, CDR2 LQKENI.

This chain joins TRBV5-1 and TRBJ2-7; 11 nucleotides agree with TRBD2. CDR3 size: 16 residues. With V trimmed by 1 base and J by 1 base, 4 bases remained unmatched. In germline, CDR1 is SGHRS, CDR2 YFSETQ. CDR3 DNA sequence: TGCGCCAGCAGCTTGACTAGCGGGAGTGGATCCTACGAGCAGTACTTC. It specifies CASSLTSGSGSYEQYF.

This clone was seen more than once but under ten times. This chain links TRBV27 with TRBJ1-5; no reliable D call. Per the germline V gene, CDR1 is MNHEY and CDR2 is SMNVEV (reference sequence). The V end was cut by 5 bases, the J end by 4 bases, with 9 bases between. This CDR3 has 13 amino acids. CDR3 sequence (DNA): TGTGCCAGCAGTGGGCGGGGAAATCAGCCCCAGCATTTT. Amino acid sequence: CASSGRGNQPQHF.